The 21 T cell receptor beta chains below all came from one sample that was sequenced in a study of blood T cell repertoires in COVID-19. Measured with immunoSEQ multiplex PCR; TCRdb has only the in-frame clones, and not every one. This sample has about 220,000 clones; approximately 85% occur once, and the top ten carry about 3%. Material for sequencing was peripheral blood. The receptors come from a middle-aged man who had recovered from COVID-19.

This chain uses TRBV30 with TRBJ1-2; TRBD1 is a possible D gene (5 bases). CDR1 GTSNPN and CDR2 SVGIG come from the germline V gene (reference sequence). There are 14 residues in the CDR3. Trimming took off 8 bases at V and 5 bases at J, with 21 bases between the two ends. As DNA, the CDR3 is TGTGCCCTCCACCGGGACTCAAAGGGGTATGGCTACACCTTC. Translation: CALHRDSKGYGYTF.

This clone was counted once. In nucleotides, the CDR3 is TGTGCCAGCAGCCCGTCGCCGCGAGGAATTGATTCACCCCTCCACTTT. This encodes CASSPSPRGIDSPLHF. The chain carries TRBV4-2 and TRBJ1-6; D is unclear. The CDR3 spans 16 residues. Between the trimmed V and J ends, which lost 4 bases and 8 bases, there was a span of 18 bases. Germline CDR1 LGHNA, CDR2 YNFKEQ.

The sample holds one count of this clone. CDR3 loop: CASSPNVDSTYEQYF. The CDR3 DNA reads TGTGCCAGCAGTCCTAACGTGGACAGCACCTACGAGCAGTACTTC. This sequence joins TRBV27 and TRBJ2-7, with D maybe TRBD1 (6 bases). V was trimmed by 5 bases and J by 2 bases, leaving 16 bases between them. The germline V gene has CDR1 MNHEY and CDR2 SMNVEV (reference sequence). The CDR3 length is 15 residues.

This chain connects TRBV5-5 to TRBJ2-1; possible D gene TRBD1, 6 bases. The V and J ends lost 0 bases and 4 bases respectively, with 11 bases between them. In germline, CDR1 is SGHKS, CDR2 YYEKEE (reference sequence). The CDR3 is 15 residues long. The chain's CDR3 is CASSLEGVVYNEQFF. Here the CDR3 DNA reads TGTGCCAGCAGCTTGGAGGGGGTAGTTTACAATGAGCAGTTCTTC.

This clone was counted once. V is TRBV6-6 and J is TRBJ2-1; 11 nucleotides line up with TRBD1. This CDR3 is built from 18 residues. The germline gives CDR1 MNHNY, CDR2 SVGAGI (reference sequence). Trimming cost V 5 bases and J 4 bases; bases outside gene matches: 13. CDR3 bases: TGTGCCAGCAGTCGATCGGGGACAGGGGGGAACCTATACAATGAGCAGTTCTTC. Amino acid sequence: CASSRSGTGGNLYNEQFF.

The chain recombines TRBV2 with TRBJ1-1; 7 bases line up with TRBD1. In germline, CDR1 is SNHLY, CDR2 FYNNEI. CDR3 length equals 15 residues. Trimming cost V 7 bases and J 6 bases; bases outside gene matches: 14. Written as DNA, the CDR3 is TGTGCCAGCACCTTCATGGGGAGACAGGGCTCTGAAGCTTTCTTT. Its protein product is CASTFMGRQGSEAFF.

The V gene is TRBV18, the J gene TRBJ2-2, with D possibly matching TRBD1 (6 bases). The CDR3 is made up of 16 amino acids. The germline V gene has CDR1 KGHSH and CDR2 LQKENI. Trimming took 4 bases from V and 0 from J, leaving 12 bases between them. As DNA, the CDR3 is TGTGCCAGCTCACTGGACAGACCGACGAACACCGGGGAGCTGTTTTTT. Translated, it gives CASSLDRPTNTGELFF.

The V call is TRBV5-1, the J call TRBJ2-3, with a possible D match to TRBD1 (5 bases). Trimming pared 2 bases from V and 3 bases from J, leaving 7 bases between. This CDR3 contains 13 residues. Germline V CDR1 and CDR2: SGHRS, YFSETQ. The CDR3 spells CASSLPGTDTQYF. The CDR3 DNA reads TGCGCCAGCAGCTTACCAGGGACAGATACGCAGTATTTT.

The chain combines TRBV6-6 with TRBJ2-5, with 7 bases that match TRBD2. In germline, CDR1 is MNHNY, CDR2 SVGAGI (reference sequence). Trimming cost V 7 bases and J 0 bases; bases outside gene matches: 11. This CDR3 region has 16 residues. CDR3 sequence: CASKRWASGDQETQYF. In DNA, the CDR3 is TGTGCCAGCAAAAGATGGGCTAGCGGAGACCAAGAGACCCAGTACTTC.

The gene calls are TRBV19 and TRBJ2-7; D is perhaps TRBD1 (6 bases). Trimming pared 5 bases from V and 2 bases from J, leaving 13 bases between. From germline, CDR1 is LNHDA and CDR2 SQIVND (reference sequence). CDR3 size: 14 residues. CDR3: CASSLSRDTYEQYF. CDR3 sequence (DNA): TGTGCCAGTAGTTTGTCCCGGGACACCTACGAGCAGTACTTC.

This clone occurred a few times. The chain joins TRBV6-1 to TRBJ2-1; possibly TRBD2 for D (7 bases). V lost 3 bases, J lost 8 bases, and 29 bases lay in between. Looked up from germline, CDR1 is MNHNS and CDR2 is SASEGT. The CDR3 spans 19 residues. This CDR3 is CASSDTPFFDLGGADEQFF. CDR3 in DNA: TGTGCCAGCAGTGATACCCCCTTCTTCGATTTGGGGGGGGCGGATGAGCAGTTCTTC.

This clone was seen just once. This rearrangement joins TRBV6-6 to TRBJ1-3; TRBD1 agrees at 7 bases. Germline V gene lookup returns CDR1 MNHNY and CDR2 SVGAGI (reference sequence). The CDR3 consists of 15 residues. Unmatched junction bases numbered 10, after V lost 6 bases and J lost 5 bases. The CDR3 coding sequence is TGTGCCAGCAGCCTGGGACAGATTATGCGAAACACCATATATTTT. The encoded protein is CASSLGQIMRNTIYF.

The J gene is TRBJ2-5, the V gene TRBV5-1; 12 bases line up with TRBD2. The J segment lost 4 bases and the V segment lost 6 bases, leaving 7 bases of the junction unmatched. The V gene's germline CDR1 is SGHRS and CDR2 YFSETQ. The CDR3 is made up of 15 amino acids. The chain's CDR3 is CASTQMTSGRETQYF. CDR3 coding DNA: TGCGCCAGCACCCAAATGACTAGCGGGAGAGAGACCCAGTACTTC.

The chain is built from TRBV25-1 and TRBJ2-7; TRBD1 aligns across 11 bases. This CDR3 has 15 residues. Germline V gene lookup returns CDR1 MGHDK and CDR2 SYGVNS. The J segment lost 3 bases and the V segment lost 4 bases, leaving 5 bases of the junction unmatched. CDR3 coding DNA: TGTGCCAGCAGTGGGGCGGGGACAGGGGGCTACGAGCAGTACTTC. Its translation is CASSGAGTGGYEQYF.

This sequence joins TRBV10-2 and TRBJ2-1, with 11 bases lining up with TRBD2. The CDR3 loop spans 17 amino acids. Looked up from germline, CDR1 is WSHSY and CDR2 is SAAADI. V lost 4 bases to trimming and J lost 5 bases; unmatched junction nucleotides: 10. The CDR3 sequence is CASSGGTSGSGHNEQFF. The CDR3 nucleotides are TGCGCCAGCAGTGGGGGCACTAGCGGGAGCGGGCACAATGAGCAGTTCTTC.

This chain joins TRBV3-1 (or the pseudogene TRBV3-2) and TRBJ2-2; 7 bases line up with TRBD2. Germline V gives CDR1 LGHDT, CDR2 YNNKEL (reference sequence). The CDR3 totals 15 residues. After removal of 0 bases from V and 3 bases from J, the junction contained 1 base not matched to a gene. The CDR3, as DNA: TGTGCCAGCAGCCAAGAAGGGAGGGACACCGGGGAGCTGTTTTTT. This translates into CASSQEGRDTGELFF.

The V call is TRBV6-5, the J call TRBJ2-1; perhaps TRBD2 as D (5 bases). V lost 8 bases, J lost 4 bases, and 18 bases lay in between. The CDR3 covers 15 residues. The V gene's germline CDR1 is MNHEY and CDR2 SVGAGI. CDR3 in amino acids: CASLYGVALYNEQFF. CDR3 bases: TGTGCCAGCCTTTACGGGGTAGCGCTTTACAATGAGCAGTTCTTC.

This chain uses TRBV19 with TRBJ2-1, with D perhaps TRBD2 (5 bases). Per the germline V gene, CDR1 is LNHDA and CDR2 is SQIVND (reference sequence). V was pared by 3 bases and J by 9 bases, with 12 bases between. The CDR3 has 13 amino acids. CDR3 sequence: CASSIKGAGEQFF. CDR3 nucleotides: TGTGCCAGTAGTATTAAGGGTGCGGGTGAGCAGTTCTTC.

The rearrangement joins TRBV30 to TRBJ2-3; D remains unclear. The CDR3 is 14 amino acids. In germline, CDR1 is GTSNPN, CDR2 SVGIG (reference sequence). The V end was cut by 0 bases, the J end by 1 base, with 8 bases between. In DNA form, the CDR3 reads TGTGCCTGGAGTGTAGAGGTTCGCACAGATACGCAGTATTTT. Translation gives CAWSVEVRTDTQYF.

The V call is TRBV18, the J call TRBJ2-3; 10 bases align to TRBD2. CDR3 length: 16 residues. Looked up from germline, CDR1 is KGHSH and CDR2 is LQKENI. V was clipped by 2 bases and J by 0 bases; unmatched bases: 2. The CDR3 DNA is TGTGCCAGCTCACCAACTAGCGGGATGAGCACAGATACGCAGTATTTT. Its protein is CASSPTSGMSTDTQYF. Full variable domain (rest looked up from reference TRBV18 and TRBJ2-3): NAGVMQNPRHLVRRRGQEARLRCSPMKGHSHVYWYRQLPEEGLKFMVYLQKENIIDESGMPKERFSAEFPKEGPSILRIQQVVRGDSAAYFCASSPTSGMSTDTQYFGPGTRLTVL.

The rearrangement links TRBV30 to TRBJ1-2; D gene ambiguous. CDR1 and CDR2 (germline): GTSNPN, SVGIG (reference sequence). The CDR3 extends over 15 amino acids. The ends were cut back, 0 bases at V and 8 bases at J, with 19 bases in the middle. CDR3 nucleotides: TGTGCCTGGAGTGTACTGGGCGCAAGAACGGGGGGCTACACCTTC. Translated: CAWSVLGARTGGYTF.